The clone carrying this T cell receptor (beta chain) was seen only once. What it binds is unknown. This specimen comes from a study of T cell responses to AZD1222 COVID-19 vaccine. Clones were read by immunoSEQ multiplex PCR, and TCRdb kept only the in-frame ones, dropping some. The sample includes under 150,000 clones, 80% to 95% of them seen just once. Study observations and caveats: There were repertoire samples only from the period after the peak T cell response. Spike-specific TCR breadth and depth rose after two AZD1222 doses.

The sample in question was peripheral blood, obtained 28 days after the second AZD1222 dose. This receptor was obtained from an adult who received the AZD1222 COVID-19 vaccine.

CDR3 DNA sequence: TGTGCCAGCATAGCTAGCGGGGGAAACACCGGGGAGCTGTTTTTT. The encoded protein is CASIASGGNTGELFF. The rearrangement joins TRBV6-5 to TRBJ2-2, with TRBD2 identical over 10 bases. Per germline, CDR1 MNHEY and CDR2 SVGAGI. CDR3 length equals 15 residues. J was trimmed by 2 bases and V by 7 bases; bases with no gene match: 4.